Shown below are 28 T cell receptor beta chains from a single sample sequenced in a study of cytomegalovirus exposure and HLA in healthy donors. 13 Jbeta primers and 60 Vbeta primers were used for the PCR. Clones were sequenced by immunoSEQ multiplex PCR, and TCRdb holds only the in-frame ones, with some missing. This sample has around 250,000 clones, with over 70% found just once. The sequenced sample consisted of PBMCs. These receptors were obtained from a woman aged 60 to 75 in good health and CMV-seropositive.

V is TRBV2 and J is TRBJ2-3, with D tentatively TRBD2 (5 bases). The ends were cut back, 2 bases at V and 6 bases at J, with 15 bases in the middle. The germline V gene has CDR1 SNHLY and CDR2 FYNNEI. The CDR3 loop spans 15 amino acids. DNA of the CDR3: TGTGCCAGCAGTGAATTCGGGTTTAGAGGGGATACGCAGTATTTT. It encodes CASSEFGFRGDTQYF. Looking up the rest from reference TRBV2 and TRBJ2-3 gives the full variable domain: EPEVTQTPSHQVTQMGQEVILRCVPISNHLYFYWYRQILGQKVEFLVSFYNNEISEKSEIFDDQFSVERPDGSNFTLKIRSTKLEDSAMYFCASSEFGFRGDTQYFGPGTRLTVL.

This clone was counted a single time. CDR3 in DNA: TGTGCCAGCAGTTTCGCGGGCGGGGGGGTCATTCAGTACTTC. It encodes CASSFAGGGVIQYF. V usage is TRBV27 and J usage is TRBJ2-4; 9 bases match TRBD2. V was clipped by 3 bases and J by 9 bases; unmatched bases: 6. The CDR3 runs to 14 residues. Germline V CDR1 and CDR2: MNHEY, SMNVEV (reference sequence).

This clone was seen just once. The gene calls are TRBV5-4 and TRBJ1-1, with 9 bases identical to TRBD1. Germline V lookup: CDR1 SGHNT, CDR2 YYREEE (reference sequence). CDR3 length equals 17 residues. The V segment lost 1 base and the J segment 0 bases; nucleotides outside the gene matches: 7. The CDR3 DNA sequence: TGTGCCAGCAGCTTGTCCGGGACAGGGAAGATGAACACTGAAGCTTTCTTT. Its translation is CASSLSGTGKMNTEAFF.

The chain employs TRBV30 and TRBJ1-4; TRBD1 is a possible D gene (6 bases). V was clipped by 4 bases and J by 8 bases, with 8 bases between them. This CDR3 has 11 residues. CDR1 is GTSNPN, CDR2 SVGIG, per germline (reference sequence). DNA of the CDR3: TGTGCCTGGACCCAGGGGGAAAAACTGTTTTTT. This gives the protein CAWTQGEKLFF.

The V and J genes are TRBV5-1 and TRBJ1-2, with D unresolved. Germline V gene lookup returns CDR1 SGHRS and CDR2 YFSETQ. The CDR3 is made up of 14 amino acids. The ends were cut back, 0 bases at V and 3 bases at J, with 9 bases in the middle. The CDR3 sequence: CASSLELGDYGYTF. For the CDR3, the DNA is TGCGCCAGCAGCTTGGAGCTGGGCGACTATGGCTACACCTTC.

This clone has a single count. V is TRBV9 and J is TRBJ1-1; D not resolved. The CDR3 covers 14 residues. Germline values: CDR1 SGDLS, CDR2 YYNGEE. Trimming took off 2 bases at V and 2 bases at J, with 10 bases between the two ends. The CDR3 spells CASSVQRENTEAFF. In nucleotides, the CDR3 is TGTGCCAGCAGCGTTCAGCGGGAAAACACTGAAGCTTTCTTT.

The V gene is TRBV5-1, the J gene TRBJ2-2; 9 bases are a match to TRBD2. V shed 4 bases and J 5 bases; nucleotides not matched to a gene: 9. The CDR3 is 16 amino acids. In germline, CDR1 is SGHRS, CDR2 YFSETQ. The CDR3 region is CASSLIAGVNTGELFF. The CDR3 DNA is TGCGCCAGCAGCCTAATAGCGGGAGTAAATACCGGGGAGCTGTTTTTT. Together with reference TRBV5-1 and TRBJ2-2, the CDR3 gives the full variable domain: KAGVTQTPRYLIKTRGQQVTLSCSPISGHRSVSWYQQTPGQGLQFLFEYFSETQRNKGNFPGRFSGRQFSNSRSEMNVSTLELGDSALYLCASSLIAGVNTGELFFGEGSRLTVL.

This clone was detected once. The CDR3 DNA reads TGTGCCAGCAGTACCCGACGGGACACCGGAAAACTGTTTTTT. It is translated as CASSTRRDTGKLFF. The chain employs TRBV6-5 and TRBJ1-4; perhaps TRBD1 as D (6 bases). V was cut by 5 bases and J by 10 bases, with 17 bases left in between. The CDR3 is 14 amino acids. The germline V gene has CDR1 MNHEY and CDR2 SVGAGI.

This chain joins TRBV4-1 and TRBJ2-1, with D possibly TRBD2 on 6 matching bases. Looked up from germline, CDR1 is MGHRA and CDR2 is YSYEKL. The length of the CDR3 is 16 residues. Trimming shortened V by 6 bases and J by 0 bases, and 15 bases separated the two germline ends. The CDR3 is CASRGRDTSSYNEQFF. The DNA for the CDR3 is TGCGCCAGCAGGGGGCGGGATACAAGCTCCTACAATGAGCAGTTCTTC.

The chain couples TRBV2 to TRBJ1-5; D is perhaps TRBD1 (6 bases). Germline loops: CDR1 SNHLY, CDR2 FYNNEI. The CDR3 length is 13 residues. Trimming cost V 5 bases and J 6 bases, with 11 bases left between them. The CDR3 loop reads CASSIGQLQPQHF. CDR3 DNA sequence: TGTGCCAGCAGTATAGGACAGCTTCAGCCCCAGCATTTT.

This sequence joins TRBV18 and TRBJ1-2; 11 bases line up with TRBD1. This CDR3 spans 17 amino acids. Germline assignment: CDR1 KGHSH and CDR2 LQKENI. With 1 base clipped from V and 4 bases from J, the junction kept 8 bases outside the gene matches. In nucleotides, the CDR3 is TGTGCCAGCTCACCACAGGAAAGCGGACAGGGGGCCTATGGCTACACCTTC. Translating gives CASSPQESGQGAYGYTF.

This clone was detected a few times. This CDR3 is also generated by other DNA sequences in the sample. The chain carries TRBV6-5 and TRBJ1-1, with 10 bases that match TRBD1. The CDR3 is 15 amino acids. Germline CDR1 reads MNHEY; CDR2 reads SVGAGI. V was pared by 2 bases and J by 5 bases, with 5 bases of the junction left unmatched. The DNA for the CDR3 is TGTGCCAGCAGTTACCCGGGACAGGGGAGGACTGAAGCTTTCTTT. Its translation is CASSYPGQGRTEAFF.

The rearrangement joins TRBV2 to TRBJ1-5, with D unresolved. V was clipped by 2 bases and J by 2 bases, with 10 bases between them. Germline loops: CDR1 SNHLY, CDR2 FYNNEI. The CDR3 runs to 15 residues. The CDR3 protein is CASSETRLGNQPQHF. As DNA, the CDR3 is TGTGCCAGCAGTGAAACCAGGTTGGGCAATCAGCCCCAGCATTTT.

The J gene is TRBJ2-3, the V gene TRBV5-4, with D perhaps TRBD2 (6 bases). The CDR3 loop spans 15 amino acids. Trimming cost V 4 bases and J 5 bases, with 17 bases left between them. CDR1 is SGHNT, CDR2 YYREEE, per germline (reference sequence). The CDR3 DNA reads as TGTGCCAGCAGCCCCCGGGACTCGGGCCTAGATACGCAGTATTTT. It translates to CASSPRDSGLDTQYF.

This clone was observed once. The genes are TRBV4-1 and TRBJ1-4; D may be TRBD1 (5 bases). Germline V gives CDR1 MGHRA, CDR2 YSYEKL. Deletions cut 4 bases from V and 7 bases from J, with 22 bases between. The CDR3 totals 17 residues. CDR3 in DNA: TGCGCCAGCAGCCTTACCCAGGGAGGGGCCCAAGGTGAAAAACTGTTTTTT. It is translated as CASSLTQGGAQGEKLFF.

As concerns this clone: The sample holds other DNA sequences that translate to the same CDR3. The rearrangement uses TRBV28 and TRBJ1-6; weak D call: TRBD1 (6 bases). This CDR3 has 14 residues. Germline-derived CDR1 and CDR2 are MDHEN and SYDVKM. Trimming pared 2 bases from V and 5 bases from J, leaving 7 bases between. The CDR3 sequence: CASSLPGDNSPLHF. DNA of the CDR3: TGTGCCAGCAGTTTACCAGGGGATAATTCACCCCTCCACTTT.

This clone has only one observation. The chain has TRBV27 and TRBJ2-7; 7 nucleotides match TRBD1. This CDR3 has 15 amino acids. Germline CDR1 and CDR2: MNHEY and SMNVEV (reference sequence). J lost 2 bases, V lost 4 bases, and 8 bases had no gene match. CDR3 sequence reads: CASSYSDRRTYEQYF. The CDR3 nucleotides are TGTGCCAGCAGTTATTCGGACAGGAGAACCTACGAGCAGTACTTC.

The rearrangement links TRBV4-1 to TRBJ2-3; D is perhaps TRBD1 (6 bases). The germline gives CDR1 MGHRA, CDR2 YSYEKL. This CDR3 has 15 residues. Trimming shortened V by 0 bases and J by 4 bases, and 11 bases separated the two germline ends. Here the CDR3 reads CASSQDWGPSDTQYF. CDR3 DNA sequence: TGCGCCAGCAGCCAAGATTGGGGGCCTTCAGATACGCAGTATTTT.

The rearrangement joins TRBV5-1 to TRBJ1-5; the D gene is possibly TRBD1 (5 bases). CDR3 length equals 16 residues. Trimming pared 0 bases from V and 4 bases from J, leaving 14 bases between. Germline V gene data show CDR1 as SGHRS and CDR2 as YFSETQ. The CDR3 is CASSLGGTSRNQPQHF. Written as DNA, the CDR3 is TGCGCCAGCAGCTTGGGCGGGACCTCACGGAATCAGCCCCAGCATTTT.

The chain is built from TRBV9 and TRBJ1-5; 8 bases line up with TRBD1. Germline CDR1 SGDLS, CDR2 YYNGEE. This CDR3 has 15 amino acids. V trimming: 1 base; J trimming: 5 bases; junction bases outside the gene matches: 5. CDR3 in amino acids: CASSVSPGGDQPQHF. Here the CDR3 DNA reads TGTGCCAGCAGCGTAAGTCCAGGGGGCGATCAGCCCCAGCATTTT. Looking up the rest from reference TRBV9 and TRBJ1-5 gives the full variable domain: DSGVTQTPKHLITATGQRVTLRCSPRSGDLSVYWYQQSLDQGLQFLIQYYNGEERAKGNILERFSAQQFPDLHSELNLSSLELGDSALYFCASSVSPGGDQPQHFGDGTRLSIL.

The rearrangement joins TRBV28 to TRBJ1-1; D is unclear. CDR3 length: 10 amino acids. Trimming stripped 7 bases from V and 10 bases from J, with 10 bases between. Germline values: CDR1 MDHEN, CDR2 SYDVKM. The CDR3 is CASTGEGAFF. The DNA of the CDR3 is TGTGCCAGCACCGGGGAAGGAGCTTTCTTT.

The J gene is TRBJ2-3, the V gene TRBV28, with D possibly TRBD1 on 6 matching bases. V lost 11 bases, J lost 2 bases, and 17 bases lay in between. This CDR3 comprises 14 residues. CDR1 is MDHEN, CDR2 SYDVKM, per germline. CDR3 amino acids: CAAEGGLPTDTQYF. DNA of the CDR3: TGTGCCGCCGAAGGGGGTCTCCCCACAGATACGCAGTATTTT.

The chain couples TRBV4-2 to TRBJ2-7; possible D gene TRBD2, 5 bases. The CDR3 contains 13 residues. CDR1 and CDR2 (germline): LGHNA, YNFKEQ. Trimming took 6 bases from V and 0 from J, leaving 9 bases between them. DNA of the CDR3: TGTGCCAGCAGGGAGGCCCACTCCTACGAGCAGTACTTC. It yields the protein CASREAHSYEQYF.

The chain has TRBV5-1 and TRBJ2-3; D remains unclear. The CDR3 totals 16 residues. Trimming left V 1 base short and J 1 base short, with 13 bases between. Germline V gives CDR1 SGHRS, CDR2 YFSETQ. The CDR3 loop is CASSLLGGVGTDTQYF. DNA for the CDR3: TGCGCCAGCAGCTTGCTAGGTGGTGTAGGCACAGATACGCAGTATTTT.

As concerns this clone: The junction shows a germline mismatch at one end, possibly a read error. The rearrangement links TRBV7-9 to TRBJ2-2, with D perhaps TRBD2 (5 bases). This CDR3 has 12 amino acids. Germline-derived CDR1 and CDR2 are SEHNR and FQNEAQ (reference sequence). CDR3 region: CSRKEVTGELFF. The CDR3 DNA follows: TGTTCCAGGAAGGAGGTAACCGGGGAGCTGTTTTTT.

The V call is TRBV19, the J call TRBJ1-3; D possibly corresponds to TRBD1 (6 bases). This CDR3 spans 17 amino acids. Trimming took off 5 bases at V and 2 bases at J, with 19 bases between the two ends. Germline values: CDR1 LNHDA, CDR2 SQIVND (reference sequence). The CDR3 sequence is CASSSFSTGVTGNTIYF. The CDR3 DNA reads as TGTGCCAGTAGTTCCTTCTCGACAGGTGTCACTGGAAACACCATATATTTT.

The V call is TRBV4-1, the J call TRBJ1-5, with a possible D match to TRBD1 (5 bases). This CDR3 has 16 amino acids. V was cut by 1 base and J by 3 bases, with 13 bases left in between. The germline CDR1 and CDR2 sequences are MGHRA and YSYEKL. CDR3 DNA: TGCGCCAGCAGCCAAGTTGGGGCAGCCGACAATCAGCCCCAGCATTTT. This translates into CASSQVGAADNQPQHF.

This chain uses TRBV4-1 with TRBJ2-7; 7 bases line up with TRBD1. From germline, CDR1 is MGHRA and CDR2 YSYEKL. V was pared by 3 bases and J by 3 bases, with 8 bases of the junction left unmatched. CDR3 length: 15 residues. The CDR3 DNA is TGCGCCAGCAGCCAGACCGGGACAGCTTACTACGAGCAGTACTTC. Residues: CASSQTGTAYYEQYF.